This TCR beta chain was profiled in a study of OX40 agonist ivuxolimab in advanced cancers. As for the study in general: Of the patients, three showed partial responses, one with hepatocellular carcinoma and two with cutaneous melanoma.

Clones were read by immunoSEQ multiplex PCR, and TCRdb kept only the in-frame ones, dropping some. The table lists about 80,000 clones, roughly 90% of them singletons, with 7% to 9.5% in the top ten. This receptor was obtained from an adult with an advanced solid tumor such as melanoma, head and neck, liver or kidney cancer. Sequences were derived from CD4+ or CD8+ T cells sorted from blood, sampled in a trial of the OX40 agonist ivuxolimab.

Written as DNA, the CDR3 is TGTGCCAGCAGGTTCGGAACCGGGGAGCTGTTTTTT. This gives the protein CASRFGTGELFF. The chain employs TRBV5-6 and TRBJ2-2; D is unclear. Germline values: CDR1 SGHDT, CDR2 YYEEEE. The CDR3 spans 12 residues. Trimming left V 5 bases short and J 5 bases short, with 7 bases between.